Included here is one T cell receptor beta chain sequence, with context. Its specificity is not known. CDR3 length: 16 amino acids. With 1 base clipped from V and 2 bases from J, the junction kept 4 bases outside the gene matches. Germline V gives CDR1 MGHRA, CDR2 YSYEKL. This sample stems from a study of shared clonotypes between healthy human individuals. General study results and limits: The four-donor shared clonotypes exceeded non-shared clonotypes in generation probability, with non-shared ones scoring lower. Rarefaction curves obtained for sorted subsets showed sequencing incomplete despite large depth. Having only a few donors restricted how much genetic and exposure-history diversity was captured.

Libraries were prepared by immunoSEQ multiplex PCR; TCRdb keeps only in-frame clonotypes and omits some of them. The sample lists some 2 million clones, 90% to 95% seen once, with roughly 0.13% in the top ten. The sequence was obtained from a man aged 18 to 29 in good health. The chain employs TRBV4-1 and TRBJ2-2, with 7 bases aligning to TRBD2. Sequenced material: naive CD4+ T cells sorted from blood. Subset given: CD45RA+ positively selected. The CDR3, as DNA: TGCGCCAGCAGCCAAGTTGGGACTACCAACACCGGGGAGCTGTTTTTT. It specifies CASSQVGTTNTGELFF.